The TCR beta chain under discussion was sequenced for a study of blood T cell repertoires in COVID-19. The overall study: The cDNA or gDNA used as material had been derived from T cells, B-cell-depleted T cells, or PBMCs.

Authors' analysis steps: Amplifying reference gene primers gave estimates of nucleated cell counts. Libraries were prepared by immunoSEQ multiplex PCR; TCRdb keeps only in-frame clonotypes and omits some of them. V, J and clone size are taken as reported in that table, and D and trimming were inferred from the DNA itself. The sample comprises some 230,000 clones, around 86% of which are singletons, and roughly 8% rests with the top ten. Germline CDR1 reads GTSNPN; CDR2 reads SVGIG (reference sequence). Trimming stripped 4 bases from V and 7 bases from J, with 28 bases between. The CDR3 contains 17 residues. There are a few counts of this clone.

The chain recombines TRBV30 with TRBJ2-5, with a tentative D call TRBD1 (6 bases). This receptor was identified in a woman of 80 years or more with COVID-19, enrolled during active disease. Sequenced sample: peripheral blood. CDR3 in amino acids: CAWTLPAFPGQKGTQYF. CDR3 in DNA: TGTGCCTGGACCCTCCCGGCATTCCCCGGACAGAAAGGGACCCAGTACTTC.